This passage covers 16 T cell receptor beta chains from one sample sequenced in a study of technical replicates of blood from a few donors. Profiling relied on immunoSEQ multiplex PCR, and the TCRdb table lists in-frame clones only, not all of them. The table has just over 95,000 clones, approximately 95% seen once. Sequencing was done on a sample of T cells isolated from PBMCs. The receptors derive from a human donor in good health.

The chain links TRBV11-2 to TRBJ2-1, with TRBD2 identical over 7 bases. The V gene's germline CDR1 is SGHAT and CDR2 FQNNGV. This CDR3 has 15 residues. V gave up 8 bases and J gave up 1 base; unmatched junction bases: 8. CDR3 sequence (DNA): TGTGCCAGCCCCGGGAGGTCGAGTTCCTACAATGAGCAGTTCTTC. It translates to CASPGRSSSYNEQFF.

The V and J genes are TRBV20-1 and TRBJ2-7; D not resolved. The CDR3 totals 11 residues. Trimming took 1 base from V and 3 from J, leaving 4 bases between them. Germline V gives CDR1 DFQATT, CDR2 SNEGSKA (reference sequence). For the CDR3, the DNA is TGCAGTGCTAGAGGCAGCTACGAGCAGTACTTC. Translated, it gives CSARGSYEQYF.

The V gene is TRBV5-4, the J gene TRBJ2-7; weak D call: TRBD2 (5 bases). This CDR3 has 14 residues. V dropped 4 bases and J dropped 3 bases, with 14 bases sitting between them. The germline gives CDR1 SGHNT, CDR2 YYREEE (reference sequence). The CDR3 nucleotides read TGTGCCAGCAGCCGCATCGGGGAGAACTACGAGCAGTACTTC. It translates to CASSRIGENYEQYF.

V and J are TRBV6-6 and TRBJ2-3; D might be TRBD2 (6 bases). V was clipped by 5 bases and J by 0 bases, with 15 bases between them. The germline V gene has CDR1 MNHNY and CDR2 SVGAGI (reference sequence). The CDR3 has 16 residues. CDR3 loop: CASSLASASSTDTQYF. As DNA, the CDR3 is TGTGCCAGCAGTCTCGCTAGCGCTTCTAGCACAGATACGCAGTATTTT.

V usage is TRBV2 and J usage is TRBJ1-5, with 7 nucleotides matching TRBD1. The germline V gene encodes CDR1 SNHLY and CDR2 FYNNEI. V lost 6 bases, J lost 5 bases, and 7 bases stayed unmatched. The CDR3 loop spans 14 amino acids. As DNA, the CDR3 is TGTGCCAGCAGCGCTAGTACAGGGGATCAGCCCCAGCATTTT. As protein: CASSASTGDQPQHF.

This clone came up a few times. The gene calls are TRBV5-1 and TRBJ2-5; 10 bases line up with TRBD1. V was pared by 7 bases and J by 4 bases, with 10 bases of the junction left unmatched. The CDR3 is 15 residues long. The germline CDR1 and CDR2 sequences are SGHRS and YFSETQ. The CDR3 loop reads CASGMTGGLRETQYF. In DNA, the CDR3 is TGCGCCAGCGGGATGACAGGGGGCTTACGAGAGACCCAGTACTTC.

The chain has TRBV4-1 and TRBJ2-1, with D possibly being TRBD2 (5 bases). The CDR3 covers 14 residues. CDR1 and CDR2 (germline): MGHRA, YSYEKL. Between the trimmed V and J ends, which lost 0 bases and 6 bases, there was a span of 9 bases. The CDR3 nucleotides are TGCGCCAGCAGCCAAGATCCTAGCCGCAATGAGCAGTTCTTC. Amino acids: CASSQDPSRNEQFF.

This clone was found once. J is TRBJ2-5 and V is TRBV27, with 8 bases aligning to TRBD2. In germline, CDR1 is MNHEY, CDR2 SMNVEV (reference sequence). The CDR3 contains 17 residues. The junction had 10 bases not matched to a gene; V was cut back by 2 bases and J by 2 bases. CDR3 DNA sequence: TGTGCCAGCAGTTTAGAAGGCGGGGGGTCCCGTCAAGAGACCCAGTACTTC. Translating it yields CASSLEGGGSRQETQYF.

The J gene is TRBJ2-3, the V gene TRBV15, with 7 bases aligning to TRBD2. The CDR3 extends over 14 amino acids. Germline V gene lookup returns CDR1 LNHNV and CDR2 YYDKDF (reference sequence). Trimming took 5 bases from V and 3 from J; bases not matched to a gene: 5. The CDR3: CATSGDYPTDTQYF. In nucleotides, the CDR3 is TGTGCCACCAGCGGGGACTACCCGACAGATACGCAGTATTTT. Full variable domain (missing parts from reference TRBV15 and TRBJ2-3): DAMVIQNPRYQVTQFGKPVTLSCSQTLNHNVMYWYQQKSSQAPKLLFHYYDKDFNNEADTPDNFQSRRPNTSFCFLDIRSPGLGDTAMYLCATSGDYPTDTQYFGPGTRLTVL.

The V gene is TRBV5-4, the J gene TRBJ2-5, with D hard to call. The CDR3 is made up of 14 amino acids. Trimming took off 1 base at V and 1 base at J, with 8 bases between the two ends. Looked up from germline, CDR1 is SGHNT and CDR2 is YYREEE (reference sequence). This chain's CDR3 is CASSLYASQETQYF. The CDR3 DNA is TGTGCCAGCAGCTTGTATGCTAGCCAAGAGACCCAGTACTTC.

This chain joins TRBV11-2 and TRBJ2-5; TRBD2 matches at 8 bases. J gave up 5 bases and V 5 bases, and 10 bases lay outside the gene matches. Germline CDR1 is SGHAT and CDR2 is FQNNGV. The CDR3 has 15 amino acids. The CDR3 protein is CASSEAGVGLETQYF. CDR3 nucleotide sequence: TGTGCCAGCAGCGAAGCGGGAGTGGGGTTGGAGACCCAGTACTTC.

CDR3 loop: CASSTRLETTYEQYF. CDR3 coding DNA: TGTGCCAGTAGTACCAGACTAGAGACGACCTACGAGCAGTACTTC. This chain uses TRBV19 with TRBJ2-7; D may be TRBD2 (6 bases). The germline V gene has CDR1 LNHDA and CDR2 SQIVND (reference sequence). Trimming shortened V by 4 bases and J by 2 bases, and 15 bases separated the two germline ends. This CDR3 spans 15 amino acids.

The V call is TRBV28, the J call TRBJ1-2; 10 bases match TRBD1. The CDR3 length is 15 residues. V shed 6 bases and J 4 bases; nucleotides not matched to a gene: 8. Germline V gives CDR1 MDHEN, CDR2 SYDVKM. This CDR3 is CASRDGTGAAYGYTF. For the CDR3, the DNA is TGTGCCAGCAGAGATGGGACAGGGGCGGCCTATGGCTACACCTTC.

The rearrangement uses TRBV27 and TRBJ1-4; D might be TRBD1 (6 bases). Looked up from germline, CDR1 is MNHEY and CDR2 is SMNVEV (reference sequence). Trimming took 6 bases from V and 10 from J, leaving 18 bases between them. The CDR3 extends over 14 amino acids. CDR3 sequence: CASSLDRGGGKLFF. The DNA of the CDR3 is TGTGCCAGCAGCCTAGACCGGGGAGGGGGAAAACTGTTTTTT.

V usage is TRBV7-9 and J usage is TRBJ2-7; no clear D. V lost 1 base to trimming and J lost 2 bases, with 6 bases between them. CDR1 and CDR2 (germline): SEHNR, FQNEAQ (reference sequence). The CDR3 totals 13 residues. The CDR3: CASSLGRAYEQYF. CDR3 sequence (DNA): TGTGCCAGCAGCTTAGGACGGGCCTACGAGCAGTACTTC. Full variable domain (outside the CDR3, taken from reference TRBV7-9 and TRBJ2-7): DTGVSQNPRHKITKRGQNVTFRCDPISEHNRLYWYRQTLGQGPEFLTYFQNEAQLEKSRLLSDRFSAERPKGSFSTLEIQRTEQGDSAMYLCASSLGRAYEQYFGPGTRLTVT.

The CDR3 nucleotides are TGTGCCAGCAGTGACGAGCGGGAGCGGGAGACCCAGTACTTC. This codes for CASSDERERETQYF. V gene TRBV25-1 combines with J gene TRBJ2-5, with 8 bases matching TRBD2. The length of the CDR3 is 14 residues. V lost 3 bases, J lost 5 bases, and 5 bases stayed unmatched. Germline V CDR1 and CDR2: MGHDK, SYGVNS. Based on the CDR3 plus reference TRBV25-1 and TRBJ2-5, the full variable domain is EADIYQTPRYLVIGTGKKITLECSQTMGHDKMYWYQQDPGMELHLIHYSYGVNSTEKGDLSSESTVSRIRTEHFPLTLESARPSHTSQYLCASSDERERETQYFGPGTRLLVL.